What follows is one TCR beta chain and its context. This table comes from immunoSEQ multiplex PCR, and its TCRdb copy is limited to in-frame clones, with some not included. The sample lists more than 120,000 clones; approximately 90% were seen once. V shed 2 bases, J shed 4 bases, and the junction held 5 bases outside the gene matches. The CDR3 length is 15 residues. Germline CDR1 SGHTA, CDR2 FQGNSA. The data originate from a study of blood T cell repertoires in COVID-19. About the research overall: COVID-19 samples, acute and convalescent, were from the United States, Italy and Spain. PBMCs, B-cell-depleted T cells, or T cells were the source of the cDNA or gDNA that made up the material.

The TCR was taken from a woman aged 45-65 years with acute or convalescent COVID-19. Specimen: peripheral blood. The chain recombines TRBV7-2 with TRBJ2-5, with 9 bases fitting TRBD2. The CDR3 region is CASSLHPAGGETQYF. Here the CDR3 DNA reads TGTGCCAGCAGCTTACACCCAGCGGGAGGAGAGACCCAGTACTTC.